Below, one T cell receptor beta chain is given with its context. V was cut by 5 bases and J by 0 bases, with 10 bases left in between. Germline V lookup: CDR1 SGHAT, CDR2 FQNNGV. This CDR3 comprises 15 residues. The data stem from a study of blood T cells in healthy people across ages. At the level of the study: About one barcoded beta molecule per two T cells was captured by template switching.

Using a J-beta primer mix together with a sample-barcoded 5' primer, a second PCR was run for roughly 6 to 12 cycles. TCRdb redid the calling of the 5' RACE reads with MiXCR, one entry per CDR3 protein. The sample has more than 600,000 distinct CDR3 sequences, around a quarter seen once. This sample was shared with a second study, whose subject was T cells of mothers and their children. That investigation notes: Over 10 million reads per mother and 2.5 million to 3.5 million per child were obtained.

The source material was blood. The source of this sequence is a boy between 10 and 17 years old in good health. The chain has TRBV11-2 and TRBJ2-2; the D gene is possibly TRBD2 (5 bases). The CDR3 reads CASSRTEANTGELFF. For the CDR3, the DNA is TGTGCCAGCAGCCGGACGGAGGCGAACACCGGGGAGCTGTTTTTT.